This is a list of T cell receptor beta chains from one sample in a study of T-cell reconstitution after alpha-beta-depleted transplantation in children. TCRdb re-derived calls from the PCR reads in MiXCR, one entry per CDR3 protein. The data hold about 200,000 distinct CDR3 sequences, with approximately 6.9% observed a single time. Source: PBMCs, taken before TCRalphabeta/CD19-depleted stem cell transplant. The source of these receptors is a boy between 2 and 10 years old with acute lymphoblastic leukemia, due to receive a stem cell transplant. CDR3s include the opening cysteine and the closing phenylalanine or tryptophan. Fields, in order: D gene, clone size, J gene, V gene, CDR3 DNA, CDR3 protein. A D gene is named only where the DNA matches it firmly. Only some rows state a clone size, as once, few, many or a class for expanded clones.

>TRBD2|many|TRBJ2-5|TRBV20-1
TGCAGTGCAGGACTCGGGGGGGAGACCCAGTACTTC
CSAGLGGETQYF
>-|many|TRBJ2-7|TRBV28
TGTGCCAGCAAGGGTCCGATGGGTTCCTACGAGCAGTACTTC
CASKGPMGSYEQYF
>TRBD1|many|TRBJ2-1|TRBV3-1
TGTGCCAGCAGCTACAGGGGTGGAAGCTCCTACAATGAGCAGTTCTTC
CASSYRGGSSYNEQFF
>TRBD1|many|TRBJ2-1|TRBV20-1
TGCAGTGCTAGGGATCCTGACAGGGGAGGCTACAATGAGCAGTTCTTC
CSARDPDRGGYNEQFF
>TRBD2|many|TRBJ2-1|TRBV10-3
TGTGCCATCACCGAATGGACTAGCGGGGACTACAATGAGCAGTTCTTC
CAITEWTSGDYNEQFF
>-|many|TRBJ1-1|TRBV7-2
TGTGCCAGCAGCCATCGGACGGCCGAAGCTTTCTTT
CASSHRTAEAFF
>-|many|TRBJ2-3|TRBV20-1
TGCAGTGCCAAGCCATCCCCAGATACGCAGTATTTT
CSAKPSPDTQYF
>-|many|TRBJ2-7|TRBV2
TGTGCCAGCAGTGAATATAGACAGACCTACGAGCAGTACTTC
CASSEYRQTYEQYF
>TRBD2|many|TRBJ2-1|TRBV20-1
TGCAGTGCTAGAGCCGACGGCGGGGGGGCCCAAAATGAGCAGTTCTTC
CSARADGGGAQNEQFF
>TRBD2|-|TRBJ2-5|TRBV14
TGTGCCAGCAGCCAACTAGCGGGGGTTTGGGAGACCCAGTACTTC
CASSQLAGVWETQYF
>TRBD1|many|TRBJ2-7|TRBV7-9
TGTGCCAGCAGCCCAGGACAGGGGGCTAATTACGAGCAGTACTTC
CASSPGQGANYEQYF
>TRBD1|many|TRBJ2-5|TRBV20-1
TGCAGTGCTTCTCCGGGACAGGGAGAAGAGACCCAGTACTTC
CSASPGQGEETQYF
>-|few|TRBJ2-7|TRBV20-1
TGCAGCGGGGACCTCGGGGACTCCTCCTACGAGCAGTACTTC
CSGDLGDSSYEQYF
>-|many|TRBJ1-2|TRBV4-2
TGTGCCAGCAGCCCAGAACGCGGGTACTACCATGGCTACACCTTC
CASSPERGYYHGYTF
>TRBD2|many|TRBJ2-5|TRBV27
TGTGCCAGCAGAATTGGGACTAGCGGGCCTCAAGAGACCCAGTACTTC
CASRIGTSGPQETQYF
>TRBD1|many|TRBJ2-2|TRBV12-3/TRBV12-4
TGTGCCAGCACCTCGCGGGACAGGGGGGTCGCGAACACCGGGGAGCTGTTTTTT
CASTSRDRGVANTGELFF
>-|many|TRBJ1-5|TRBV20-1
TGCATTGCTACGAAGCAGGGTGGGGAGGCCCAGCATTTT
CIATKQGGEAQHF
>TRBD2|many|TRBJ2-2|TRBV3-1
TGTGCCAGCAGCCAAGATATAACTAGCGCCGGGGAGCTGTTTTTT
CASSQDITSAGELFF
>TRBD2|-|TRBJ2-1|TRBV28
TGTGCCAGCAGTTTAGGACTAGCGGGGTCCCTTATGGGGGGGAATGAGCAGTTCTTC
CASSLGLAGSLMGGNEQFF
>-|many|TRBJ2-3|TRBV29-1
TGCAGCGTTGAAGGGACTTCCGGGAGCACAGATACGCAGTATTTT
CSVEGTSGSTDTQYF
>-|many|TRBJ2-1|TRBV28
TGTGCCAGCAGCCCGTTCGTCAATGAGCAGTTCTTC
CASSPFVNEQFF
>TRBD1|-|TRBJ1-3|TRBV6-5
TGTGCCAGCAGTTACACAGGGGCTGGAAACACCATATATTTT
CASSYTGAGNTIYF
>TRBD1|few|TRBJ2-2|TRBV24-1
TGTGCCACCGGACAGGGGGTCGCCGGGGAGCTGTTTTTT
CATGQGVAGELFF
>TRBD1|many|TRBJ2-1|TRBV7-9
TGTGCCAGCAGCTCGTGGGCAGGGGGATCGTCCTACAATGAGCAGTTCTTC
CASSSWAGGSSYNEQFF
>-|few|TRBJ1-5|TRBV12-3/TRBV12-4
TGTGCCAGCAGGCCTCCTAGGAGCAATCAGCCCCAGCATTTT
CASRPPRSNQPQHF
>-|many|TRBJ2-2|TRBV20-1
TGCAGTGCTAGGCGGGACAACTTTAACACCGGGGAGCTGTTTTTT
CSARRDNFNTGELFF
>TRBD1|many|TRBJ2-7|TRBV4-2
TGTGCCAGCAGCTGGGACAGGGGTTTCGGAGAGCAGTACTTC
CASSWDRGFGEQYF
>TRBD2|many|TRBJ2-1|TRBV28
TGTGCCAGCAGCTACCCCGTTGGGACTAGTCATGGCTCCTACAATGAGCAGTTCTTC
CASSYPVGTSHGSYNEQFF
>TRBD2|many|TRBJ2-1|TRBV4-2
TGTGCCAGCAGCCAAGAAAGCGGGAGTTACAATGAGCAGTTCTTC
CASSQESGSYNEQFF
>TRBD1|-|TRBJ1-2|TRBV15
TGTGCCACCAGCAGAGATCAGGGGACAGGGGGCGGCTACACCTTC
CATSRDQGTGGGYTF
>-|-|TRBJ2-7|TRBV4-3
TGCGCCAGCAGCCAAGGGGTGGGACGCAATTACGAGCAGTACTTC
CASSQGVGRNYEQYF
>TRBD2|many|TRBJ2-3|TRBV14
TGTGCCAGCAGCCAAAGACTAGCCGGAGCCTTGGATACGCAGTATTTT
CASSQRLAGALDTQYF
>-|-|TRBJ2-7|TRBV6-2/TRBV6-3
TGTGCCAGCAGTGGGGGTACTAGCCCAGTCTACGAGCAGTACTTC
CASSGGTSPVYEQYF
>TRBD2|many|TRBJ2-1|TRBV12-3/TRBV12-4
TGTGCCAGCAGTTTCATCCCGGGAGGGCGAAATGAGCAGTTCTTC
CASSFIPGGRNEQFF
>-|many|TRBJ1-1|TRBV9
TGTGCCAGCAGCCAAATGGGCACTGAAGCTTTCTTT
CASSQMGTEAFF
>TRBD2|many|TRBJ2-7|TRBV29-1
TGCAGCGGGACTAGCGGTATAACTTACGAGCAGTACTTC
CSGTSGITYEQYF
>-|many|TRBJ2-7|TRBV28
TGTGCCAGCAGTTACGTGAGTGAGCAGTACTTC
CASSYVSEQYF
>TRBD2|many|TRBJ2-1|TRBV5-1
TGCGCCAGCAGCAAGACTAGCGGGGGAGTCGGCAATGAGCAGTTCTTC
CASSKTSGGVGNEQFF
>-|many|TRBJ2-7|TRBV4-3
TGCGCCAGCAGCCAAGATGGAGTCCAGGGCAACTACGAGCAGTACTTC
CASSQDGVQGNYEQYF
>-|few|TRBJ1-2|TRBV2
TGTGCCAGCAGTGAAGGGTCCGGCTCCTATGGCTACACCTTC
CASSEGSGSYGYTF
>-|many|TRBJ1-1|TRBV12-3/TRBV12-4
TGTGCCAGCAGTCCTGACAGCGGGTCCGGAGCTTTCTTT
CASSPDSGSGAFF
>TRBD1|many|TRBJ1-1|TRBV29-1
TGCAGCGTCAGACCCTGGGTACGGACAGGAGCCACTGAAGCTTTCTTT
CSVRPWVRTGATEAFF
>TRBD2|many|TRBJ2-2|TRBV7-8
TGTGCCAGCAGCACAAGGACTAGCGGGGCCCCCGGGGAGCTGTTTTTT
CASSTRTSGAPGELFF
>-|many|TRBJ2-2|TRBV5-1
TGCGCCAGCAGTTCAGTTGTTGCCGGGGAGCTGTTTTTT
CASSSVVAGELFF
>-|many|TRBJ1-2|TRBV20-1
TGCAGTGCTCGACATTCCCTCTTCGGCTACACCTTC
CSARHSLFGYTF
>TRBD2|many|TRBJ2-1|TRBV27
TGTGCCAGCAGTTTAGCGACTAGCCCTCCAACTGAGCAGTTCTTC
CASSLATSPPTEQFF
>-|many|TRBJ2-1|TRBV29-1
TGCAGCGTTGAGCGGGATTTAGGGAATGAGCAGTTCTTC
CSVERDLGNEQFF
>TRBD1|many|TRBJ2-5|TRBV5-1
TGCGCCAGCAGCCCTCAGGGGGCAGGTGGGGAGACCCAGTACTTC
CASSPQGAGGETQYF
>-|many|TRBJ1-6|TRBV12-3/TRBV12-4
TGTGCCAGCAGCAATTACGACGGTTCACCCCTCCACTTT
CASSNYDGSPLHF
>-|many|TRBJ2-1|TRBV7-2
TGTGCCAGCAGCTTAGGGGCGAATGAGCAGTTCTTC
CASSLGANEQFF
>-|many|TRBJ1-5|TRBV18
TGTGCCAGCTCACCCGCGGTTCAGAAGCCCCAGCATTTT
CASSPAVQKPQHF
>-|many|TRBJ2-3|TRBV5-1
TGCGCCAGCAGCTTACAGGTTCAGGGGTCAGATACGCAGTATTTT
CASSLQVQGSDTQYF
>-|-|TRBJ1-4|TRBV7-9
TGTGCCAGCGGTCACAGAACAACTAATGAAAAACTGTTTTTT
CASGHRTTNEKLFF
>-|many|TRBJ2-1|TRBV11-2
TGTGCCAGCAGCTTAGAGGGGGCGAATTGGGAAACCTACAATGAGCAGTTCTTC
CASSLEGANWETYNEQFF
>TRBD2|many|TRBJ2-3|TRBV19
TGTGCCAGCGGCGGGGGGGTACCTTTGGATACGCAGTATTTT
CASGGGVPLDTQYF
>-|many|TRBJ2-5|TRBV7-9
TGTGCCAGCAGCGCACGGGACACCCACGGAGAGACCCAGTACTTC
CASSARDTHGETQYF
>-|many|TRBJ2-1|TRBV27
TGTGCCAGCAGCTACGGGGCTTCCTACAATGAGCAGTTCTTC
CASSYGASYNEQFF
>-|many|TRBJ1-4|TRBV12-3/TRBV12-4
TGTGCCAGCAGTTCCCTTTTGGGGGGCGATGGTGAAAAACTGTTTTTT
CASSSLLGGDGEKLFF
>-|many|TRBJ2-1|TRBV12-3/TRBV12-4
TGTGCCAGCAGCGGCTCCGGGAAGCAGTTCTTC
CASSGSGKQFF
>-|many|TRBJ1-1|TRBV12-3/TRBV12-4
TGTGCCAGCAGCCCCTCCAGGGACCGAAATCGGGCTTTCTTT
CASSPSRDRNRAFF